This is a list of T cell receptor beta chains from one sample in a study of blood T cell repertoires in COVID-19. Assay used: immunoSEQ multiplex PCR; TCRdb lists only in-frame clones, some missing. The table includes approximately 320,000 clones, around nine tenths detected once. Sequenced sample: PBMCs or T cells enriched from blood (not recorded which). These receptor sequences come from a man aged 60-69 years who had recovered from COVID-19. Each CDR3 is given with its conserved first and last residue. The D gene is left open where the match is weak. The size entry is marked missing in some rows and otherwise reads once, few, many or a size class.

J: TRBJ2-7; D: TRBD2; V: TRBV3-1/TRBV3-2; size: NA; DNA: TGTGCCAGCAGCCAGATTACTAGCGGGGGGTCCTACGAGCAGTACTTC; CDR3: CASSQITSGGSYEQYF
J: TRBJ2-1; D: NA; V: TRBV6-5; size: few; DNA: TGTGCCAGCAGTTACCCGGGGGGCCAGCCGTACAATGAGCAGTTCTTC; CDR3: CASSYPGGQPYNEQFF
J: TRBJ2-5; D: NA; V: TRBV6-6; size: NA; DNA: TGTGCCAGCATGGAGTGGGAGACCCAGTACTTC; CDR3: CASMEWETQYF
J: TRBJ1-3; D: NA; V: TRBV3-1/TRBV3-2; size: once; DNA: TGTGCCAGCAGCCCCCGAGAGGGGGTAAACACCATATATTTT; CDR3: CASSPREGVNTIYF
J: TRBJ2-7; D: NA; V: TRBV18; size: NA; DNA: TGTGCCAGCTCCCCTGCACATGGCTACGAGCAGTACTTC; CDR3: CASSPAHGYEQYF
J: TRBJ1-2; D: TRBD1; V: TRBV5-4; size: few; DNA: TGTGCCAGCAGCAACACAGGGGGCGATGGCTACACCTTC; CDR3: CASSNTGGDGYTF
J: TRBJ1-4; D: TRBD1; V: TRBV5-1; size: NA; DNA: TGCGCCAGCAGCCCAGGGGGCGTTAGGGAAAAACTGTTTTTT; CDR3: CASSPGGVREKLFF
J: TRBJ2-7; D: NA; V: TRBV2; size: NA; DNA: TGTGCCAGCAGTGAAGGGACAGCCGTGAGGTTGCAGTACTTC; CDR3: CASSEGTAVRLQYF
J: TRBJ2-1; D: NA; V: TRBV27; size: NA; DNA: TGTGCCAGCAGTTTCGAAGGGCTACCTGAGACGACAGACAACAATGAGCAGTTCTTC; CDR3: CASSFEGLPETTDNNEQFF
J: TRBJ2-5; D: TRBD2; V: TRBV7-9; size: NA; DNA: TGTGCCAGCAGCGAAGCGGGGGGGCCGGAGACCCAGTACTTC; CDR3: CASSEAGGPETQYF
J: TRBJ1-2; D: TRBD1; V: TRBV27; size: NA; DNA: TGTGCCAGCAGTTTAGCTGCGACAGGGGTTGGCTACACCTTC; CDR3: CASSLAATGVGYTF
J: TRBJ2-7; D: TRBD1; V: TRBV18; size: few; DNA: TGTGCCAGCTCATTAACCGGGACAGAAGTACCCTACGAGCAGTACTTC; CDR3: CASSLTGTEVPYEQYF
J: TRBJ1-5; D: TRBD1; V: TRBV28; size: NA; DNA: TGTGCCAGCGCCAAACCCGGCCATGACAGGGGTGTTCAGCCCCAGCATTTT; CDR3: CASAKPGHDRGVQPQHF
J: TRBJ1-4; D: NA; V: TRBV3-1/TRBV3-2; size: NA; DNA: TGTGCCAGCAGCCAGGGCAGCAAATTGTTTTTT; CDR3: CASSQGSKLFF
J: TRBJ1-5; D: NA; V: TRBV2; size: NA; DNA: TGTGCCAGCAGTGAACAGGGTCAGGGGAGCAATCAGCCCCAGCATTTT; CDR3: CASSEQGQGSNQPQHF
J: TRBJ1-3; D: NA; V: TRBV18; size: NA; DNA: TGTGCCAGCTCACCAGGGACTAGGGATCTCGGATCTGGAAACACCATATATTTT; CDR3: CASSPGTRDLGSGNTIYF
J: TRBJ1-2; D: TRBD1; V: TRBV5-4; size: once; DNA: TGTGCCAGCAGCGCACAAAGGGGGCGGAGTGGCTACACCTTC; CDR3: CASSAQRGRSGYTF
J: TRBJ2-5; D: NA; V: TRBV3-1/TRBV3-2; size: NA; DNA: TGTGCCAGCAGCCAAGTCATGAGGTACCAAGAGACCCAGTACTTC; CDR3: CASSQVMRYQETQYF
J: TRBJ2-7; D: TRBD2; V: TRBV5-1; size: NA; DNA: TGCGCCAGCAGCACTCTAGCGGGACGCGGGACTAACGAGCAGTACTTC; CDR3: CASSTLAGRGTNEQYF
J: TRBJ1-5; D: NA; V: TRBV19; size: NA; DNA: TGTGCCAGTAGCCCCACACCCTGGTTGGGCAATCAGCCCCAGCATTTT; CDR3: CASSPTPWLGNQPQHF
J: TRBJ1-3; D: NA; V: TRBV6-5; size: NA; DNA: TGTGCCAGCAGATTGGGGGCAGGGGATGGAAACACCATATATTTT; CDR3: CASRLGAGDGNTIYF
J: TRBJ1-5; D: NA; V: TRBV27; size: NA; DNA: TGTGCCAGCAGTCAGGGGTCTTACCCCCAGCATTTT; CDR3: CASSQGSYPQHF
J: TRBJ1-6; D: TRBD1; V: TRBV27; size: NA; DNA: TGTGCCAGCAGTCCATCACCCCGCGGACAGGGGTTTAATTCACCCCTCCACTTT; CDR3: CASSPSPRGQGFNSPLHF
J: TRBJ2-3; D: NA; V: TRBV2; size: NA; DNA: TGTGCCAGCAAAATGACAGGCCCCTTTGACACAGATACGCAGTATTTT; CDR3: CASKMTGPFDTDTQYF
J: TRBJ1-5; D: NA; V: TRBV7-9; size: NA; DNA: TGTGCCAGCAGCTTCGGAGGGGCAGATCAGCCCCAGCATTTT; CDR3: CASSFGGADQPQHF
J: TRBJ2-1; D: TRBD1; V: TRBV5-4; size: NA; DNA: TGTGCCAGCAGCTTACAGGGGCTTTCCTACAATGAGCAGTTCTTC; CDR3: CASSLQGLSYNEQFF